This is a list of T cell receptor beta chains from one sample in a study of blood T cells in healthy people across ages. TCRdb reprocessed the 5' RACE reads with MiXCR, giving one entry per CDR3 protein. The sample has a few hundred thousand distinct CDR3 sequences, 52% seen once; the top ten hold 45% to 60%. Source material: blood. The receptors stem from a man aged 55 to 70 in good health. Both conserved end residues are part of each CDR3. The D gene is left open where the match is weak. The size entry is marked missing in some rows and otherwise reads once, few, many or a size class.

j_call v_call clone_size d_call cdr3_aa cdr3_nt
TRBJ1-1 TRBV14 NA NA CASSQDWGHLNTEAFF TGTGCCAGCAGCCAAGATTGGGGGCACTTGAACACTGAAGCTTTCTTT
TRBJ2-5 TRBV5-1 NA TRBD1 CASSLEGTGAQETQYF TGCGCCAGCAGCTTGGAGGGGACAGGGGCTCAAGAGACCCAGTACTTC
TRBJ2-2 TRBV20-1 NA TRBD2 CSAFGLAQSTGELFF TGCAGTGCTTTCGGACTAGCGCAGAGCACCGGGGAGCTGTTTTTT
TRBJ2-7 TRBV10-3 NA TRBD1 CASRQGDYEQYF TGTGCCTCTAGACAGGGGGACTACGAGCAGTACTTC
TRBJ2-3 TRBV4-3 NA NA CASSQGQGRDTQYF TGCGCCAGCAGCCAAGGCCAAGGGAGGGATACGCAGTATTTT
TRBJ2-1 TRBV20-1 few NA CSARPTTAYNEQFF TGCAGTGCTAGACCGACGACAGCTTACAATGAGCAGTTCTTC
TRBJ2-5 TRBV20-1 NA NA CSARETSSLYQETQYF TGCAGTGCTAGAGAAACTAGCAGCCTGTACCAAGAGACCCAGTACTTC
TRBJ2-3 TRBV3-1 NA NA CASSLRWSDTQYF TGTGCCAGCAGCCTCCGGTGGTCAGATACGCAGTATTTT
TRBJ2-3 TRBV20-1 few NA CSASLLGVTDTQYF TGCAGTGCTAGTCTATTGGGGGTCACAGATACGCAGTATTTT
TRBJ2-3 TRBV7-7 many TRBD1 CASSLARGPRDTQYF TGTGCTAGCAGCTTAGCGAGGGGGCCGAGAGATACGCAGTATTTT
TRBJ2-7 TRBV11-1 once TRBD1 CASSLVGQGGGSYEQYF TGTGCCAGCAGCTTAGTAGGACAGGGGGGTGGCTCCTACGAGCAGTACTTC
TRBJ2-5 TRBV6-2/TRBV6-3 NA NA CASSYRRGLETQYF TGTGCCAGCAGTTATAGGAGGGGGCTTGAGACCCAGTACTTC
TRBJ2-3 TRBV12-3/TRBV12-4 once NA CASSFGGVSTDAQYF TGCGCCAGCAGTTTCGGGGGTGTGAGCACAGATGCGCAGTATTTT
TRBJ2-7 TRBV20-1 few NA CSATTDSAFYEQYF TGCAGTGCCACCACTGACAGTGCTTTCTACGAGCAGTACTTC
TRBJ2-3 TRBV15 NA NA CAASRDRAGKLDTQYF TGTGCCGCCAGCAGAGATCGGGCAGGGAAGTTGGATACGCAGTATTTT
TRBJ1-6 TRBV9 NA NA CASSRDGSSYNSPLHF TGTGCCAGCAGCCGAGACGGGAGCTCCTATAATTCACCCCTCCACTTT
TRBJ1-1 TRBV20-1 NA NA CSARVFRGNTEAFF TGCAGTGCTAGAGTCTTTCGGGGGAACACTGAAGCTTTCTTT
TRBJ2-1 TRBV6-4 NA NA CASSERTGNYNEQFF TGTGCCAGCAGTGAAAGGACGGGGAACTACAATGAGCAGTTCTTC
TRBJ2-7 TRBV6-6 few NA CASSYSQEGIYEQYF TGTGCCAGCAGTTACTCCCAGGAGGGGATCTACGAGCAGTACTTC
TRBJ1-2 TRBV20-1 NA NA CSARDIESYGYTF TGCAGTGCTAGAGATATAGAGAGTTATGGCTACACCTTC
TRBJ2-7 TRBV20-1 NA TRBD1 CSASGTGGRYEQYF TGCAGTGCATCCGGGACAGGGGGGAGGTACGAGCAGTACTTC
TRBJ2-5 TRBV29-1 NA TRBD2 CSVSRTSGRVETQYF TGCAGCGTTTCCCGGACTAGCGGGAGGGTAGAGACCCAGTACTTC
TRBJ1-2 TRBV20-1 few NA CSARIGGGGYTF TGCAGTGCTAGAATAGGGGGTGGTGGCTACACCTTC
TRBJ2-3 TRBV3-1 NA TRBD2 CASSASSGLATDTQYF TGTGCCAGCAGCGCCTCCTCGGGACTAGCGACAGATACGCAGTATTTT
TRBJ2-3 TRBV4-3 NA NA CASSLPGGDTQYF TGCGCCAGCAGCCTCCCCGGGGGAGATACGCAGTATTTT
TRBJ2-5 TRBV27 NA TRBD2 CASSPGTSGRNEQYF TGTGCCAGCAGTCCTGGGACTAGCGGGAGGAATGAGCAGTACTTC
TRBJ2-1 TRBV20-1 NA TRBD2 CSARTSGSSSYNEQFF TGCAGTGCCCGGACTAGCGGGTCCAGCTCCTACAATGAGCAGTTCTTC
TRBJ1-1 TRBV5-1 NA TRBD1 CASWGQLNTEAFF TGCGCCAGCTGGGGACAGTTAAACACTGAAGCTTTCTTT
TRBJ2-5 TRBV7-3 NA TRBD2 CASSISGSLETQYF TGTGCCAGCAGCATTAGCGGGAGTCTGGAGACCCAGTACTTC
TRBJ1-5 TRBV20-1 once TRBD1 CSASGQAYSNQPQHF TGCAGTGCTAGTGGACAGGCATATAGCAATCAGCCCCAGCATTTT
TRBJ1-4 TRBV5-1 NA NA CASSPQAEDEKLFF TGCGCCAGCAGCCCCCAAGCGGAGGATGAAAAACTGTTTTTT
TRBJ1-5 TRBV20-1 NA NA CSAREKGGPTLNQPQHF TGCAGTGCTAGAGAAAAGGGGGGGCCTACCCTTAATCAGCCCCAGCATTTT
TRBJ1-2 TRBV20-1 NA NA CSARDGGNYGYTF TGCAGTGCCAGGGACGGGGGGAACTATGGCTACACCTTC
TRBJ2-3 TRBV7-2 NA NA CASSLGYSRTGMVPDTQYF TGTGCCAGCAGCTTAGGGTATTCGAGGACCGGGATGGTTCCAGATACGCAGTATTTT
TRBJ2-1 TRBV4-2 NA TRBD2 CASSQREGLTYNEQFF TGTGCCAGCAGCCAAAGGGAGGGACTCACCTACAATGAGCAGTTCTTC
TRBJ2-5 TRBV4-2 NA NA CASSPFAGESETQYF TGTGCCAGCAGCCCTTTCGCAGGAGAATCAGAGACCCAGTACTTC
TRBJ2-2 TRBV6-1 NA NA CASSFTGLNTGELFF TGTGCCAGCAGTTTCACTGGACTGAACACCGGGGAGCTGTTTTTT
TRBJ2-1 TRBV12-3/TRBV12-4 many TRBD1 CASSSSIPDRGPHLGYNEQFF TGTGCCAGCAGTTCCTCGATACCGGACAGGGGGCCGCATCTCGGGTACAATGAGCAGTTCTTC
TRBJ1-6 TRBV2 NA TRBD1 CASSRAGGESPLHF TGTGCCAGCAGTAGGGCAGGGGGTGAATCACCCCTCCACTTT
TRBJ2-3 TRBV7-2 once NA CASSSYSATLSTDTQYF TGTGCCAGCAGCTCCTATAGCGCTACACTCAGCACAGATACGCAGTATTTT
TRBJ2-6 TRBV6-2/TRBV6-3 NA NA CASNQKSSGANVLTF TGTGCCAGCAACCAAAAAAGCTCTGGGGCCAACGTCCTGACTTTC
TRBJ2-3 TRBV12-3/TRBV12-4 few NA CASSLGRGTDTQYF TGTGCCAGCAGTCTCGGTCGGGGCACAGATACGCAGTATTTT
TRBJ2-1 TRBV28 once NA CAIQRQNNEQFF TGTGCCATCCAAAGACAGAACAATGAGCAGTTCTTC
TRBJ2-1 TRBV20-1 NA TRBD2 CRASSGRGDEQFF TGCAGGGCGTCTAGCGGGAGGGGGGATGAGCAGTTCTTC
TRBJ2-5 TRBV20-1 NA TRBD1 CSARGQGTETQYF TGCAGTGCAAGAGGACAGGGAACAGAGACCCAGTACTTC
TRBJ2-5 TRBV20-1 NA TRBD2 CSARDVLAGVQETQYF TGCAGTGCTAGAGATGTACTAGCGGGGGTTCAAGAGACCCAGTACTTC
TRBJ2-7 TRBV9 NA TRBD2 CASSSTSGGQRYEQYF TGTGCCAGCAGCTCTACTAGCGGGGGACAAAGGTACGAGCAGTACTTC
TRBJ2-5 TRBV20-1 few NA CSALNPGQETQYF TGCAGTGCCCTAAATCCCGGGCAAGAGACCCAGTACTTC
TRBJ2-7 TRBV6-5 NA TRBD1 CASSSGQGGSYEQYF TGTGCCAGCAGTAGCGGACAGGGGGGCTCCTACGAGCAGTACTTC
TRBJ2-2 TRBV6-6 NA NA CASIGEGAGNGELFF TGTGCCAGCATCGGGGAGGGGGCAGGGAACGGGGAGCTGTTTTTT
TRBJ1-2 TRBV11-2 NA TRBD1 CASSLRPGQGAIGHGYTF TGTGCCAGCAGCTTAAGACCGGGACAGGGGGCGATTGGGCATGGCTACACCTTC
TRBJ1-2 TRBV7-2 NA NA CASSSYKGHSTF TGTGCCAGCAGCTCCTATAAGGGACATAGCACCTTC
TRBJ2-3 TRBV20-1 NA TRBD1 CSARPWDRGRQDTQYF TGCAGTGCTAGACCCTGGGACAGGGGGCGGCAGGATACGCAGTATTTT
TRBJ2-7 TRBV12-3/TRBV12-4 NA TRBD2 CASSFLGLAAYEQYF TGTGCCAGCAGTTTTTTGGGACTAGCGGCCTACGAGCAGTACTTC
TRBJ1-4 TRBV19 once NA CASLNKGHSNEKLFF TGTGCCAGCCTAAACAAAGGACATTCTAATGAAAAACTGTTTTTT
TRBJ2-7 TRBV29-1 few NA CSVTRDTPYEQYF TGCAGCGTCACCCGGGACACCCCCTACGAGCAGTACTTC
TRBJ2-2 TRBV5-1 NA NA CASSLVGYHTGELFF TGCGCCAGCAGCTTGGTCGGGTATCACACCGGGGAGCTGTTTTTT
TRBJ2-5 TRBV5-1 NA NA CASTHWDPAGETQYF TGCGCCAGCACCCATTGGGACCCCGCGGGGGAGACCCAGTACTTC
TRBJ2-7 TRBV10-3 NA NA CAISEVADYEQYF TGTGCCATCAGTGAGGTAGCAGACTACGAGCAGTACTTC